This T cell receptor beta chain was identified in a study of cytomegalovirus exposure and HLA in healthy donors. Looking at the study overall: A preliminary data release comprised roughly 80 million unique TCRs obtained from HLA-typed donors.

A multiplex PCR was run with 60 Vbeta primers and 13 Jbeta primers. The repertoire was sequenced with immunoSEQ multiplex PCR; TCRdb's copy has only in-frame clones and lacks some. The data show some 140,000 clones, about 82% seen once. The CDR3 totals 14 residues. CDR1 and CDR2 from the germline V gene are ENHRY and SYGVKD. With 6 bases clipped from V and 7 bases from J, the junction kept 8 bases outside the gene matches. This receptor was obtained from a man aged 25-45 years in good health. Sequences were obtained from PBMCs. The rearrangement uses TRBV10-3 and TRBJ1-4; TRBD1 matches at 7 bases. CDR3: CAIRQGLAGEKLFF. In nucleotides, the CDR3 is TGTGCCATCAGACAGGGGCTGGCCGGTGAAAAACTGTTTTTT.